The clone carrying this T cell receptor (beta chain) was detected only a few times. The antigen remains unidentified. This sample is drawn from a study of T cell repertoires in cytomegalovirus infection. TCRdb reprocessed the reads with MiXCR, giving one entry per CDR3 protein. This sample has about 890,000 distinct CDR3 sequences, with less than 35% found just once. This receptor was taken from a human donor in good health (CMV status not recorded). Some clones in this sample may be carry-over from other donors' samples. Specimen: cultured CD8+ T cells from PBMCs, collected from culture after CMV antigen stimulation.

CDR3 bases: TGTGCCAGCAGTTTAGGACTTCCAGCCTCTGGAAACACCATATATTTT. This encodes CASSLGLPASGNTIYF. The chain couples TRBV12-3 or TRBV12-4 to TRBJ1-3, with unresolved D. V was cut by 1 base and J by 0 bases, with 10 bases left in between. This CDR3 spans 16 amino acids.